The rows below give T cell receptor beta chains drawn from one sample of a study of vaccination and CD4 T cells after COVID-19. The antigens these receptors bind are not known. Each CDR3 protein gets one entry after TCRdb re-called the PCR reads with MiXCR. This sample yields around 11,000 distinct CDR3 sequences, of which roughly 60% are seen a single time; roughly 16% belongs to the top ten. Material: CD4+ T cells from blood, cultured in vitro. These receptors all stem from a human donor who had recovered from COVID-19. Each CDR3 is given with its conserved first and last residue. D genes are given only for firm matches. Clone size is shown for a subset of rows, as once, few, many or a class of expanded clone.

D gene: TRBD2; J gene: TRBJ2-3; V gene: TRBV5-6; clone size: .; CDR3 DNA: TGTGCCAGCAGCTCCCAGACCGGGGGGGGTACGCAGTATTTT; CDR3 protein: CASSSQTGGGTQYF
D gene: .; J gene: TRBJ2-1; V gene: TRBV6-1; clone size: .; CDR3 DNA: TGTGCCAGCAGACTAGACCCGTACAATGAGCAGTTCTTC; CDR3 protein: CASRLDPYNEQFF
D gene: TRBD2; J gene: TRBJ2-3; V gene: TRBV20-1; clone size: .; CDR3 DNA: TGCAGTGCTAGGGCTCCGGGACTAGCGGGTCCCACAGATACGCAGTATTTT; CDR3 protein: CSARAPGLAGPTDTQYF
D gene: .; J gene: TRBJ1-1; V gene: TRBV27; clone size: .; CDR3 DNA: TGTGCCAGCTTCTTCCGCATGAACACTGAAGCTTTCTTT; CDR3 protein: CASFFRMNTEAFF
D gene: .; J gene: TRBJ1-5; V gene: TRBV19; clone size: .; CDR3 DNA: TGTGCCAGTAGTAGAACACGGGTCCAAAGGTACCAGCCCCAGCATTTT; CDR3 protein: CASSRTRVQRYQPQHF
D gene: .; J gene: TRBJ1-1; V gene: TRBV6-1; clone size: few; CDR3 DNA: TGTGCCAGCAGCGAGATGAACACTGAAGCTTTCTTT; CDR3 protein: CASSEMNTEAFF
D gene: .; J gene: TRBJ1-3; V gene: TRBV19; clone size: .; CDR3 DNA: TGTGCCGGCCGGGACAACTCTGGAAACACCATATATTTT; CDR3 protein: CAGRDNSGNTIYF
D gene: .; J gene: TRBJ2-6; V gene: TRBV20-1; clone size: .; CDR3 DNA: TGCAGTGCCGTAGTGGGGACCTCATCCTCTGGGGCCAACGTCCTGACTTTC; CDR3 protein: CSAVVGTSSSGANVLTF
D gene: .; J gene: TRBJ1-1; V gene: TRBV19; clone size: .; CDR3 DNA: TGTGCCAGTACAACCCCCACTGAAGCTTTCTTT; CDR3 protein: CASTTPTEAFF
D gene: TRBD2; J gene: TRBJ2-7; V gene: TRBV7-2; clone size: .; CDR3 DNA: TGTGCCAGCAGCTTTCAGACTAGCCCAACCTACGAGCAGTACTTC; CDR3 protein: CASSFQTSPTYEQYF
D gene: .; J gene: TRBJ1-5; V gene: TRBV20-1; clone size: few; CDR3 DNA: TGCAGTGCTAGAGATTCGGACGGGGGAGGCAATCAGCCCCAGCATTTT; CDR3 protein: CSARDSDGGGNQPQHF
D gene: .; J gene: TRBJ2-2; V gene: TRBV6-2/TRBV6-3; clone size: .; CDR3 DNA: TGTGCCAGCAAGTTCGCCGGGGAGCTGTTTTTT; CDR3 protein: CASKFAGELFF
D gene: TRBD1; J gene: TRBJ2-2; V gene: TRBV6-1; clone size: .; CDR3 DNA: TGTGCCAGCAATAGGGACAGCCGCGGGGAGCTGTTTTTT; CDR3 protein: CASNRDSRGELFF
D gene: TRBD1; J gene: TRBJ2-1; V gene: TRBV6-2/TRBV6-3; clone size: few; CDR3 DNA: TGTGCCAGCAGTTACTCGAGGAAACGTCAGGGGGTCAATGAGCAGTTCTTC; CDR3 protein: CASSYSRKRQGVNEQFF
D gene: .; J gene: TRBJ1-2; V gene: TRBV5-6; clone size: .; CDR3 DNA: TGTGCCAGCAGCTTCCCGAACCGTAACTATGGCTACACCTTC; CDR3 protein: CASSFPNRNYGYTF
D gene: TRBD1; J gene: TRBJ1-1; V gene: TRBV28; clone size: once; CDR3 DNA: TGTGCCAGCAGTGCCCGGGACAGGGGGTACACTGAAGCTTTCTTT; CDR3 protein: CASSARDRGYTEAFF
D gene: .; J gene: TRBJ1-2; V gene: TRBV5-6; clone size: .; CDR3 DNA: TGTGCCAGCACCACGTACACACCCTTAGACTTCGTTTTC; CDR3 protein: CASTTYTPLDFVF
D gene: .; J gene: TRBJ1-2; V gene: TRBV12-3/TRBV12-4; clone size: .; CDR3 DNA: TGTGCCAGTACAGAGTTTAACTATGGCTACACCTTC; CDR3 protein: CASTEFNYGYTF
D gene: .; J gene: TRBJ2-5; V gene: TRBV7-9; clone size: .; CDR3 DNA: TGTGCCAGCAGCTTTCCAAGTGAGACCCAGTACTTC; CDR3 protein: CASSFPSETQYF
D gene: .; J gene: TRBJ2-7; V gene: TRBV30; clone size: once; CDR3 DNA: TGTGCCTGGAGGGCGGAGGGGTTGGGCGAGCAGTACTTC; CDR3 protein: CAWRAEGLGEQYF
D gene: TRBD1; J gene: TRBJ1-1; V gene: TRBV5-1; clone size: .; CDR3 DNA: TGCGCCAGCAGCGTGGGACAGAGCACCATGAACACTGAAGCTTTCTTT; CDR3 protein: CASSVGQSTMNTEAFF
D gene: .; J gene: TRBJ1-5; V gene: TRBV7-2; clone size: few; CDR3 DNA: TGTGCCAGCAGCTTAGGGCAGGGGAAGGGTCAGCCCCAGCATTTT; CDR3 protein: CASSLGQGKGQPQHF
D gene: .; J gene: TRBJ2-1; V gene: TRBV12-5; clone size: .; CDR3 DNA: TGTGCTAGTGGTTTGCCAAGGAAGGAGAGCTCCTACAATGAGCAGTTCTTC; CDR3 protein: CASGLPRKESSYNEQFF
D gene: .; J gene: TRBJ2-7; V gene: TRBV7-2; clone size: .; CDR3 DNA: TGTGCCAGCAGCTTAGCATCGGGAGCCGCCTACGAGCAGTACTTC; CDR3 protein: CASSLASGAAYEQYF
D gene: .; J gene: TRBJ1-1; V gene: TRBV27; clone size: .; CDR3 DNA: TGTGCCAGCAGTTCGTACAGGTTACCGGCTTTCTTT; CDR3 protein: CASSSYRLPAFF
D gene: .; J gene: TRBJ2-1; V gene: TRBV19; clone size: .; CDR3 DNA: TGTGCCAGTAGTATAGGTAGACGTGGAAGTGAGCAGTTCTTC; CDR3 protein: CASSIGRRGSEQFF
D gene: TRBD2; J gene: TRBJ2-4; V gene: TRBV5-4; clone size: .; CDR3 DNA: TGTGCCAGCAGCTTGGAGCCTAGCGGGGGGGCCGCCAAAAACATTCAGTACTTC; CDR3 protein: CASSLEPSGGAAKNIQYF
D gene: TRBD2; J gene: TRBJ2-1; V gene: TRBV6-1; clone size: .; CDR3 DNA: TGTGCCAGCAGTGAAAGCGGGAGGAACTACAATGAGCAGTTCTTC; CDR3 protein: CASSESGRNYNEQFF
D gene: .; J gene: TRBJ1-1; V gene: TRBV6-1; clone size: .; CDR3 DNA: TGTGCCAGCAGCGCCGAGGGGAGAAACACTGAAGCTTTCTTT; CDR3 protein: CASSAEGRNTEAFF
D gene: .; J gene: TRBJ1-2; V gene: TRBV19; clone size: .; CDR3 DNA: TGTGCCAGTAGTAACTGGGGCGGTTTCCCCAGATCTTATGGCTACACCTTC; CDR3 protein: CASSNWGGFPRSYGYTF
D gene: .; J gene: TRBJ2-5; V gene: TRBV7-3; clone size: .; CDR3 DNA: TGTGCCAGCAGCCCAGGGCGGGACAAGCAAGAGACCCAGTACTTC; CDR3 protein: CASSPGRDKQETQYF
D gene: .; J gene: TRBJ1-2; V gene: TRBV15; clone size: few; CDR3 DNA: TGTGCCACCAGCAGACTCAGGACAGAATCGGATGGCTACACCTTC; CDR3 protein: CATSRLRTESDGYTF
D gene: .; J gene: TRBJ1-2; V gene: TRBV6-5; clone size: .; CDR3 DNA: TGTGCCAGCAGTTCTACAGGGAAAGGCTACACCTTC; CDR3 protein: CASSSTGKGYTF
D gene: .; J gene: TRBJ1-6; V gene: TRBV11-2; clone size: once; CDR3 DNA: TGTGCCAGCAGCTTAAGGCAGGGTCCCAGTTCACCCCTCCACTTT; CDR3 protein: CASSLRQGPSSPLHF